This T cell receptor (beta chain) appears in the sequencing data of a study of T cell responses to AZD1222 COVID-19 vaccine. Findings of the study overall: Regions 160-218 and 743-854 held dominance among vaccine-associated CD4 TCRs, which spanned spike. After the peak T cell response, and only then, were repertoires sampled. Donors skewed white British and female; clonal diversity was possibly underestimated.

This clone has a single count. What it recognizes is unknown. Researchers grouped second doses given at about 4 or about 12 weeks into one pool. The repertoire was sequenced with immunoSEQ multiplex PCR; TCRdb's copy has only in-frame clones and lacks some. The table records 160,000 or so clones, 94% of them present only once. With V trimmed by 1 base and J by 7 bases, 5 bases remained unmatched. Germline V gives CDR1 LGHNA, CDR2 YNFKEQ. This CDR3 has 15 amino acids. The chain combines TRBV4-2 with TRBJ2-1, with 9 bases fitting TRBD2. The source material was peripheral blood, sampled 28 days after the second AZD1222 dose. The receptor comes from an adult who received the AZD1222 COVID-19 vaccine. The CDR3 DNA reads TGTGCCAGCAGCCAAGCCCTAGCGGGATGGAATGAGCAGTTCTTC. Its protein product is CASSQALAGWNEQFF.